One sample yielded the 4 T cell receptor beta chains listed below, sequenced in a study of blood T cell repertoires in COVID-19. Sequencing used immunoSEQ multiplex PCR; TCRdb keeps in-frame clones, though not all of them. This table has some 180,000 clones, 83% appearing once. The sample comprised peripheral blood. The receptors were gathered from a woman aged 80 or over with acute or convalescent COVID-19.

The rearrangement uses TRBV27 and TRBJ1-2; D call uncertain. This CDR3 has 16 amino acids. CDR1 and CDR2 from the germline V gene are MNHEY and SMNVEV (reference sequence). The germline V and J ends were trimmed by 6 bases and 0 bases, with 17 bases remaining between them. CDR3 loop: CASSPVVRRTNYGYTF. In nucleotides, the CDR3 is TGTGCCAGCAGCCCCGTAGTTAGGAGGACTAACTATGGCTACACCTTC.

The rearrangement uses TRBV2 and TRBJ2-5, with TRBD2 matching 9 bases. CDR3 length: 14 residues. Germline lookup yields CDR1 SNHLY and CDR2 FYNNEI. V was clipped by 5 bases and J by 4 bases; unmatched bases: 5. Here the CDR3 reads CASSQAGGRETQYF. Written as DNA, the CDR3 is TGTGCCAGCAGTCAGGCGGGAGGGCGAGAGACCCAGTACTTC. Combining the CDR3 with reference TRBV2 and TRBJ2-5 gives the whole variable domain EPEVTQTPSHQVTQMGQEVILRCVPISNHLYFYWYRQILGQKVEFLVSFYNNEISEKSEIFDDQFSVERPDGSNFTLKIRSTKLEDSAMYFCASSQAGGRETQYFGPGTRLLVL.

The V and J genes are TRBV28 and TRBJ1-3; a possible D gene is TRBD1 (5 bases). CDR3 length: 14 residues. V was shortened by 7 bases and J by 0 bases, with 10 bases between the two germline ends. Germline V lookup: CDR1 MDHEN, CDR2 SYDVKM. The CDR3 bases are TGTGCCAGCAATTCAGGGCTCTCTGGAAACACCATATATTTT. Protein sequence: CASNSGLSGNTIYF.

The chain links TRBV15 to TRBJ2-2; D unresolved. V was clipped by 3 bases and J by 0 bases, with 8 bases between them. This CDR3 region has 15 residues. Germline V gene sequence: CDR1 LNHNV, CDR2 YYDKDF (reference sequence). CDR3 nucleotides: TGTGCCACCAGCAGGGGCGAAGCGAACACCGGGGAGCTGTTTTTT. Its protein is CATSRGEANTGELFF.